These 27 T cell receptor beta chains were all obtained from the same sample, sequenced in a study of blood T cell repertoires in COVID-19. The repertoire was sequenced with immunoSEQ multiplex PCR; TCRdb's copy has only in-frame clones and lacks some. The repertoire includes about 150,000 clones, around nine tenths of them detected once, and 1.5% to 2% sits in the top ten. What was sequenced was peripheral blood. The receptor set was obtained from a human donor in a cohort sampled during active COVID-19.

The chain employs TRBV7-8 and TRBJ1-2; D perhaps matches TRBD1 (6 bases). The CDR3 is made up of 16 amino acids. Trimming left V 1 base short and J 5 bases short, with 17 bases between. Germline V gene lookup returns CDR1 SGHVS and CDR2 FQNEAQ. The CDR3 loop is CASSLVFKGGVYGYTF. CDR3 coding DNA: TGTGCCAGCAGCTTAGTCTTCAAAGGGGGGGTTTATGGCTACACCTTC. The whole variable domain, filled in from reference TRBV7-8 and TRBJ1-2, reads GAGVSQSPRYKVAKRGQDVALRCDPISGHVSLFWYQQALGQGPEFLTYFQNEAQLDKSGLPSDRFFAERPEGSVSTLKIQRTQQEDSAVYLCASSLVFKGGVYGYTFGSGTRLTVV.

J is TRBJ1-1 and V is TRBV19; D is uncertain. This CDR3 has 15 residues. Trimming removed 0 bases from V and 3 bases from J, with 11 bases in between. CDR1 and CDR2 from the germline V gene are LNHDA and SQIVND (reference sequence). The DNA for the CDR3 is TGTGCCAGTAGTATAGACCAGGCCGGGGACACTGAAGCTTTCTTT. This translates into CASSIDQAGDTEAFF. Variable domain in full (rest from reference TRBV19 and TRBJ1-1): DGGITQSPKYLFRKEGQNVTLSCEQNLNHDAMYWYRQDPGQGLRLIYYSQIVNDFQKGDIAEGYSVSREKKESFPLTVTSAQKNPTAFYLCASSIDQAGDTEAFFGQGTRLTVV.

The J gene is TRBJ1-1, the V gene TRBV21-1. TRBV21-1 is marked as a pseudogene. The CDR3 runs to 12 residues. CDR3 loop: CASSYRGTEAFF. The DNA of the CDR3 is TGTGCCAGCAGCTACCGAGGAACTGAAGCTTTCTTT.

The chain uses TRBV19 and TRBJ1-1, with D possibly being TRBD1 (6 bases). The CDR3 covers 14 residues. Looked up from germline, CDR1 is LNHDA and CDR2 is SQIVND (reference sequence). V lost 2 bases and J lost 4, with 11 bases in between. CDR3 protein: CASSIMQGPTEAFF. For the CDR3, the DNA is TGTGCCAGTAGTATAATGCAGGGGCCCACTGAAGCTTTCTTT.

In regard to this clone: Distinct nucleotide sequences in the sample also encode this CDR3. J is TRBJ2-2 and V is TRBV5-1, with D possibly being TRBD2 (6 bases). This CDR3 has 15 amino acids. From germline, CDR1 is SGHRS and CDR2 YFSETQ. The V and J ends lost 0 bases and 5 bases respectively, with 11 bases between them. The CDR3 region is CASSLAVGGTGELFF. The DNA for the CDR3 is TGCGCCAGCAGCTTGGCGGTGGGGGGAACCGGGGAGCTGTTTTTT.

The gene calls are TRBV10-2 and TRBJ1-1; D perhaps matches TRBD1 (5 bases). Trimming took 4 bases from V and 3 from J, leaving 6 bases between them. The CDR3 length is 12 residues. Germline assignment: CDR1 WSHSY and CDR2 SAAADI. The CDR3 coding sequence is TGCGCCAGCAGTGGGGGGGACACTGAAGCTTTCTTT. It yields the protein CASSGGDTEAFF.

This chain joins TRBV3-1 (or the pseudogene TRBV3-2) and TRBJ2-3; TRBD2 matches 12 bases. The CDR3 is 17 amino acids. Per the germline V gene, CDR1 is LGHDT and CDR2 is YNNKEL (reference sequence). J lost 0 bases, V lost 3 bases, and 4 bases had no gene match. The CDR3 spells CASSHLAGGSSTDTQYF. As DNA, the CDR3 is TGTGCCAGCAGCCATCTAGCGGGGGGGTCGAGCACAGATACGCAGTATTTT.

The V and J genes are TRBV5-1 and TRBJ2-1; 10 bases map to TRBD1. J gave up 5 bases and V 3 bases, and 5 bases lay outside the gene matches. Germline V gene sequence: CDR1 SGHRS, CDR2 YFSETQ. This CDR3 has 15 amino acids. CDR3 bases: TGCGCCAGCAGCTCCCGGACAGGGGGGAACAATGAGCAGTTCTTC. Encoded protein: CASSSRTGGNNEQFF.

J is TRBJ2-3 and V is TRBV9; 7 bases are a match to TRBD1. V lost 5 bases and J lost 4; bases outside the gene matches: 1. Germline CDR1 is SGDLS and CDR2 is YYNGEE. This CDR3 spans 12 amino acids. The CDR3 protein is CASRGTADTQYF. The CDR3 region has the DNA TGTGCCAGCAGGGGGACAGCAGATACGCAGTATTTT.

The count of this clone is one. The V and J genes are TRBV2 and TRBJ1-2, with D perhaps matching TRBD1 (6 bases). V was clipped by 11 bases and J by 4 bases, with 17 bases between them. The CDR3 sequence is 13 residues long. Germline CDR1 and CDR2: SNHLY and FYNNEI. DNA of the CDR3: TGTGCCTGCTCCTTGGCAGGGGCCTATGGCTACACCTTC. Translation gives CACSLAGAYGYTF.

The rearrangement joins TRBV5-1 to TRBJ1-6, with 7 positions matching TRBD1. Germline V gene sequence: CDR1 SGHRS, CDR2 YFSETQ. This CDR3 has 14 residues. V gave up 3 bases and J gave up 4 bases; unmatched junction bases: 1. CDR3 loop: CASSSQGYNSPLHF. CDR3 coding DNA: TGCGCCAGCAGCTCACAGGGGTATAATTCACCCCTCCACTTT.

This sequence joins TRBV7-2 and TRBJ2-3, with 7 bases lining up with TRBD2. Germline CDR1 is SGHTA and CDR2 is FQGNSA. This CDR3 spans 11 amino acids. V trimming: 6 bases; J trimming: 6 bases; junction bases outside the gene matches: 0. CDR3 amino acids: CASRGGDTQYF. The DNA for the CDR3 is TGTGCCAGCAGGGGGGGGGATACGCAGTATTTT.

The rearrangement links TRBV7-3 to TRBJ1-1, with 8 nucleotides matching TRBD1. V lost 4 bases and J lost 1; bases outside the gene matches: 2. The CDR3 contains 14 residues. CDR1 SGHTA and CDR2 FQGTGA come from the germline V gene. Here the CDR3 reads CASSSDRGNTEAFF. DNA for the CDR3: TGTGCCAGCAGCTCCGACAGGGGGAACACTGAAGCTTTCTTT.

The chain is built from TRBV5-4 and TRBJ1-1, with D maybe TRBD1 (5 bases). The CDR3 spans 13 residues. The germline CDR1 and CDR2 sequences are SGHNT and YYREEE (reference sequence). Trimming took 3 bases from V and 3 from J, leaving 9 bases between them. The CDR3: CASSSGRDTEAFF. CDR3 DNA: TGTGCCAGCAGCTCAGGGAGGGACACTGAAGCTTTCTTT.

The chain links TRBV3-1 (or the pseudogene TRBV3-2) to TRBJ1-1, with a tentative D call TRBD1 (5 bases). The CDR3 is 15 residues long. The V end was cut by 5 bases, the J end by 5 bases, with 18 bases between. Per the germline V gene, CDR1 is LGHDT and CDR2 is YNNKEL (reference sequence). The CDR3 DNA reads TGTGCCAGCAGCTCCCCTGTAGGGGCGGAGACTGAAGCTTTCTTT. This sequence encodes CASSSPVGAETEAFF.

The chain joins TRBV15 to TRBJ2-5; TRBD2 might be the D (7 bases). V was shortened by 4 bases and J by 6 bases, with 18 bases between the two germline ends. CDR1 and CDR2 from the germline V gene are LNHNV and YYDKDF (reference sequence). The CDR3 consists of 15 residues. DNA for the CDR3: TGTGCCACCAGCATATCTCTAGGGGGGGGTAAGACCCAGTACTTC. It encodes CATSISLGGGKTQYF. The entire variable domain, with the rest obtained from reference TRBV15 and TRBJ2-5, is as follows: DAMVIQNPRYQVTQFGKPVTLSCSQTLNHNVMYWYQQKSSQAPKLLFHYYDKDFNNEADTPDNFQSRRPNTSFCFLDIRSPGLGDTAMYLCATSISLGGGKTQYFGPGTRLLVL.

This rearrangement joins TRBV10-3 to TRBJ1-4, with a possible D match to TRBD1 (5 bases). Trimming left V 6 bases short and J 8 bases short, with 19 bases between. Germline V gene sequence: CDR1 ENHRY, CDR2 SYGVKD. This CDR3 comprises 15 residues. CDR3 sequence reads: CAIRRGGGLTEKLFF. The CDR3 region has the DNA TGTGCCATCAGGCGGGGCGGGGGTTTAACGGAAAAACTGTTTTTT.

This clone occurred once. CDR3 amino acids: CASSLTPGQGADTQYF. The CDR3 DNA follows: TGTGCCAGCAGCCTAACCCCGGGACAGGGGGCAGATACGCAGTATTTT. The V and J genes are TRBV6-2 or TRBV6-3 and TRBJ2-3; 11 bases align to TRBD1. In germline, CDR1 is MNHEY, CDR2 SVGEGT. With 6 bases clipped from V and 4 bases from J, the junction kept 9 bases outside the gene matches. The CDR3 is 16 amino acids.

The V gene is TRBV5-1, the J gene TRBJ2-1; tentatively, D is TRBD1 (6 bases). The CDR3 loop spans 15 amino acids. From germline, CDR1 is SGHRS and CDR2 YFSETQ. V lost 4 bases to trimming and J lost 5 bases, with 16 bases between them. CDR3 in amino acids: CASSGPRGPDNEQFF. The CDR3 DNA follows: TGCGCCAGCAGCGGTCCCAGGGGCCCCGACAATGAGCAGTTCTTC. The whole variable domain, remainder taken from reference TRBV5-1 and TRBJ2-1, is KAGVTQTPRYLIKTRGQQVTLSCSPISGHRSVSWYQQTPGQGLQFLFEYFSETQRNKGNFPGRFSGRQFSNSRSEMNVSTLELGDSALYLCASSGPRGPDNEQFFGPGTRLTVL.

In DNA form, the CDR3 reads TGCGCCAGCAGTCTCAGGGGGAGCACCTACGAGCAGTACTTC. This codes for CASSLRGSTYEQYF. V usage is TRBV4-1 and J usage is TRBJ2-7; 7 bases are shared with TRBD1. Trimming at V came to 6 bases and at J to 2 bases, leaving 7 bases not matched to a gene. Germline-derived CDR1 and CDR2 are MGHRA and YSYEKL. The CDR3 contains 14 residues.

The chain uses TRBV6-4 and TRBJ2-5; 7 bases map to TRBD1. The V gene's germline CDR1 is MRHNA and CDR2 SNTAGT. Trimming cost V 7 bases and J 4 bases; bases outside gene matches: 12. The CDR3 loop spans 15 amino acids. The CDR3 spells CASKDRDPPRETQYF. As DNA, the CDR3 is TGTGCCAGCAAAGACAGGGACCCCCCCCGAGAGACCCAGTACTTC.

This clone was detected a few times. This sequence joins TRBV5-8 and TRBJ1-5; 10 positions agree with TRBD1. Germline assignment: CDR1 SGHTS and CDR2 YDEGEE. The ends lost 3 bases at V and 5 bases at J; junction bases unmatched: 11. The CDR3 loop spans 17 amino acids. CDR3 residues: CASSSGWGTGVDQPQHF. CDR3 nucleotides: TGTGCCAGCAGCTCGGGCTGGGGGACAGGGGTGGATCAGCCCCAGCATTTT.

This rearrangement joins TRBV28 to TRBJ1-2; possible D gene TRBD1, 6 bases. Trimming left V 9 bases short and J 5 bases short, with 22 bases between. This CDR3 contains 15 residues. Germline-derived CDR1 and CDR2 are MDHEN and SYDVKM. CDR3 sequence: CASTISIGGVYGYTF. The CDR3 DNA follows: TGTGCCAGTACGATTTCCATTGGGGGCGTATATGGCTACACCTTC.

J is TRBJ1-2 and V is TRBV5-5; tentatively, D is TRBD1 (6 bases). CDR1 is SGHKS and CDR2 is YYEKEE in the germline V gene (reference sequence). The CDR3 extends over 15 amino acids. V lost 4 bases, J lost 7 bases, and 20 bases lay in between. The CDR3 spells CASSPRGWGRGGYTF. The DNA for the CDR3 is TGTGCCAGCAGCCCCCGAGGATGGGGGCGCGGTGGCTACACCTTC.

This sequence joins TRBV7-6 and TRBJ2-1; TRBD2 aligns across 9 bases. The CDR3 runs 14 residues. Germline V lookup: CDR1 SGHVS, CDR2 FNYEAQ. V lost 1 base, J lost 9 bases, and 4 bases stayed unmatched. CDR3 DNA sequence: TGTGCCAGCAGCTTAGGGCGGGGGGGCAGTGAGCAGTTCTTC. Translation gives CASSLGRGGSEQFF.

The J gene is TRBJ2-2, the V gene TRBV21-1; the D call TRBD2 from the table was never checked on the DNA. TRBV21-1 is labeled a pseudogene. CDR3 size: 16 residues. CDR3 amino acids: CASSKEASPNTGELFF. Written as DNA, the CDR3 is TGTGCCAGCAGCAAAGAGGCTAGCCCGAACACCGGGGAGCTGTTTTTT.

DNA for the CDR3: TGTGCCAGCAGCACGAGGCAGGGGGCGAATGGCTACACCTTC. Its translation is CASSTRQGANGYTF. The V and J genes are TRBV7-2 and TRBJ1-2; the match to TRBD1 covers 8 bases. This CDR3 is built from 14 residues. J gave up 6 bases and V 5 bases, and 8 bases lay outside the gene matches. Germline CDR1 is SGHTA and CDR2 is FQGNSA. Together with reference TRBV7-2 and TRBJ1-2, the CDR3 gives the full variable domain: GAGVSQSPSNKVTEKGKDVELRCDPISGHTALYWYRQSLGQGLEFLIYFQGNSAPDKSGLPSDRFSAERTGGSVSTLTIQRTQQEDSAVYLCASSTRQGANGYTFGSGTRLTVV.